What follows are 24 T cell receptor beta chains derived from one specimen sequenced in a study of Graves' ophthalmopathy and Graves' hyperthyroidism. The authors amplified TCR beta CDR3 regions from RNA transcripts. First-round RT-PCR employed HTBI primers, with a second-round multiplex PCR after it. TCRdb re-called the multiplex PCR reads through MiXCR, storing one row per CDR3 protein. There are some 210,000 distinct CDR3 sequences in the sample; under 30% occur only once, and about 8.2% lies in the top ten. The sequencing sample was made of peripheral blood. These receptors came from a man in his fifties or sixties with Graves' ophthalmopathy.

The rearrangement joins TRBV28 to TRBJ1-1, with D perhaps TRBD1 (6 bases). Trimming left V 1 base short and J 2 bases short, with 11 bases between. The CDR3 length is 15 residues. Looked up from germline, CDR1 is MDHEN and CDR2 is SYDVKM. CDR3 protein: CASSLLDSPNTEAFF. In DNA form, the CDR3 reads TGTGCCAGCAGTTTATTGGACAGTCCCAACACTGAAGCTTTCTTT. Full variable domain (remainder filled in from reference TRBV28 and TRBJ1-1): DVKVTQSSRYLVKRTGEKVFLECVQDMDHENMFWYRQDPGLGLRLIYFSYDVKMKEKGDIPEGYSVSREKKERFSLILESASTNQTSMYLCASSLLDSPNTEAFFGQGTRLTVV.

This clonotype was recorded once. The chain links TRBV7-8 to TRBJ1-2; D may be TRBD1 (6 bases). Germline lookup yields CDR1 SGHVS and CDR2 FQNEAQ. The CDR3 is 13 amino acids. The ends were cut back, 1 base at V and 6 bases at J, with 9 bases in the middle. The CDR3, as DNA: TGTGCCAGCAGCTTAGACAGGGACAATGGCTACACCTTC. Amino acid sequence: CASSLDRDNGYTF.

This clonotype was seen repeatedly, ten times or more. The J gene is TRBJ1-2, the V gene TRBV2, with TRBD1 identical over 7 bases. Germline CDR1 SNHLY, CDR2 FYNNEI. The CDR3 sequence is 15 residues long. V was pared by 3 bases and J by 4 bases, with 8 bases of the junction left unmatched. The CDR3 DNA reads as TGTGCCAGCAGTGAGTTGTCTCGACAGGGCTATGGCTACACCTTC. Its translation: CASSELSRQGYGYTF.

This clonotype occurred many times. The V and J genes are TRBV6-2 or TRBV6-3 and TRBJ2-7; D is unclear. CDR3 length: 15 amino acids. Germline-derived CDR1 and CDR2 are MNHEY and SVGEGT. The V end lost 4 bases, the J end lost 3 bases, and 16 bases lay between the germline ends. The CDR3 is CASSSLRSTVYEQYF. The CDR3 bases are TGTGCCAGCAGTTCGCTCCGCTCGACTGTCTACGAGCAGTACTTC.

In its sample, this clonotype was seen many times. The chain uses TRBV5-1 and TRBJ1-1; D call uncertain. V lost 1 base to trimming and J lost 4 bases, with 11 bases between them. This CDR3 is 14 amino acids long. CDR1 and CDR2 (germline): SGHRS, YFSETQ. CDR3: CASSLRSPGTEAFF. The CDR3 DNA reads TGCGCCAGCAGCTTGCGTTCTCCTGGCACTGAAGCTTTCTTT.

This clonotype occurred many times. V and J are TRBV20-1 and TRBJ1-2; a possible D gene is TRBD1 (5 bases). The CDR3 extends over 12 amino acids. The germline V gene encodes CDR1 DFQATT and CDR2 SNEGSKA (reference sequence). Trimming left V 6 bases short and J 7 bases short, with 15 bases between. The CDR3 loop reads CSATPGRGGYTF. The CDR3, as DNA: TGCAGTGCCACCCCAGGGCGTGGTGGCTACACCTTC.

This clonotype was found many times. The chain has TRBV6-2 or TRBV6-3 and TRBJ2-7, with 8 bases that match TRBD1. Looked up from germline, CDR1 is MNHEY and CDR2 is SVGEGT. V dropped 6 bases and J dropped 5; count of bases not matched to a gene: 12. CDR3 length equals 15 residues. The CDR3 region has the DNA TGTGCCAGCAGAACCACAGGGCAGGGGGCCAACGAGCAGTACTTC. Translating gives CASRTTGQGANEQYF.

This clonotype was seen only once. This chain joins TRBV28 and TRBJ2-7, with D hard to call. This CDR3 comprises 12 residues. The V gene lost 6 bases and the J gene lost 7 bases, with 13 bases spanning the gap. CDR1 and CDR2 (germline): MDHEN, SYDVKM. The DNA for the CDR3 is TGTGCCAGCAGCCCAAGCCCGATTGAGCAGTACTTC. Encoded protein: CASSPSPIEQYF.

This clonotype showed up many times. J is TRBJ2-7 and V is TRBV4-1; 12 bases agree with TRBD2. Trimming cost V 3 bases and J 3 bases; bases outside gene matches: 6. CDR3 length equals 16 residues. Germline V CDR1 and CDR2: MGHRA, YSYEKL. The CDR3 sequence: CASSHVTSGSFYEQYF. The CDR3 DNA reads as TGCGCCAGCAGCCATGTGACTAGCGGGAGTTTCTACGAGCAGTACTTC.

This clonotype was detected ten times or more. The rearrangement joins TRBV19 to TRBJ2-7, with 9 bases matching TRBD1. V gave up 2 bases and J gave up 4 bases; unmatched junction bases: 9. Germline V gene data show CDR1 as LNHDA and CDR2 as SQIVND (reference sequence). The CDR3 length is 16 residues. The CDR3 here is CASSIRGQGSQYEQYF. The DNA of the CDR3 is TGTGCCAGTAGTATAAGAGGACAGGGGAGCCAGTACGAGCAGTACTTC.

This clonotype has a count of ten or more. A much larger clone lies one base from this, so it may be a read error. This chain joins TRBV6-1 and TRBJ2-5, with D perhaps matching TRBD1 (5 bases). This CDR3 spans 12 amino acids. Germline V gene data show CDR1 as MNHNS and CDR2 as SASEGT. This chain's CDR3 is CASSRAQEAQYF. In DNA form, the CDR3 reads TGTGCCAGCAGCAGGGCCCAAGAGGCCCAGTACTTC.

The rearrangement links TRBV2 to TRBJ2-2; D not resolved. V shed 3 bases and J shed 1 base, with 6 bases lying between them. The CDR3 is 14 amino acids. Germline CDR1 and CDR2: SNHLY and FYNNEI. As DNA, the CDR3 is TGTGCCAGCAGTGACTACAGGAACACCGGGGAGCTGTTTTTT. It specifies CASSDYRNTGELFF.

CDR3 region: CSASFPSSYEQYF. The CDR3 DNA sequence: TGCAGTGCTTCGTTCCCGAGCTCCTACGAGCAGTACTTC. V and J are TRBV20-1 and TRBJ2-7; D is undetermined. Germline V gene sequence: CDR1 DFQATT, CDR2 SNEGSKA (reference sequence). The CDR3 runs 13 residues. Trimming took 5 bases from V and 0 from J, leaving 11 bases between them.

This clonotype has ten or more counts. The V call is TRBV7-2, the J call TRBJ2-7; no definite D call. Germline assignment: CDR1 SGHTA and CDR2 FQGNSA. This CDR3 region has 15 residues. V lost 2 bases and J lost 0, with 11 bases in between. The CDR3 DNA is TGTGCCAGCAGCTTACTCTGGGTGAGCTCCTACGAGCAGTACTTC. It encodes CASSLLWVSSYEQYF. Together with reference TRBV7-2 and TRBJ2-7, the CDR3 gives the full variable domain: GAGVSQSPSNKVTEKGKDVELRCDPISGHTALYWYRQSLGQGLEFLIYFQGNSAPDKSGLPSDRFSAERTGGSVSTLTIQRTQQEDSAVYLCASSLLWVSSYEQYFGPGTRLTVT.

The chain combines TRBV28 with TRBJ2-7; weak D call: TRBD2 (6 bases). Germline CDR1 is MDHEN and CDR2 is SYDVKM. This CDR3 has 14 residues. Trimming shortened V by 6 bases and J by 1 base, and 13 bases separated the two germline ends. CDR3 amino acids: CASRGSGESYEQYF. The CDR3 nucleotides are TGTGCCAGCAGGGGATCGGGGGAGTCCTACGAGCAGTACTTC. Full variable domain (missing parts from reference TRBV28 and TRBJ2-7): DVKVTQSSRYLVKRTGEKVFLECVQDMDHENMFWYRQDPGLGLRLIYFSYDVKMKEKGDIPEGYSVSREKKERFSLILESASTNQTSMYLCASRGSGESYEQYFGPGTRLTVT.

In this sample, this clonotype turned up many times. The chain carries TRBV19 and TRBJ2-2; D possibly uses TRBD1 or TRBD2 (5 bases each). The germline V and J ends were trimmed by 3 bases and 6 bases, with 17 bases remaining between them. Germline CDR1 reads LNHDA; CDR2 reads SQIVND (reference sequence). The CDR3 totals 16 residues. The CDR3 protein is CASSILTGRKAGELFF. The CDR3 DNA reads TGTGCCAGTAGTATTCTTACGGGACGAAAGGCCGGGGAGCTGTTTTTT.

The sample holds many counts of this clonotype. The V gene is TRBV7-2, the J gene TRBJ2-7; a weak D match, TRBD2 (6 bases). CDR3 size: 18 residues. Trimming removed 3 bases at V and 0 bases at J, with 21 bases between. Germline assignment: CDR1 SGHTA and CDR2 FQGNSA. In nucleotides, the CDR3 is TGTGCCAGCAGCTTCACGAGGGCGGGACGGACGACCTCCTACGAGCAGTACTTC. It translates to CASSFTRAGRTTSYEQYF.

This clonotype has a count of ten or more. The V and J genes are TRBV10-2 and TRBJ2-7, with 8 bases identical to TRBD2. The V segment lost 1 base and the J segment 6 bases; nucleotides outside the gene matches: 5. Germline assignment: CDR1 WSHSY and CDR2 SAAADI. This CDR3 region has 14 residues. As DNA, the CDR3 is TGCGCCAGCAGTGAGTTAGTAGCGGGAAGCGAGCAGTACTTC. Amino acid sequence: CASSELVAGSEQYF.

This clonotype was seen at least ten times. The rearrangement uses TRBV29-1 and TRBJ2-7; maybe TRBD2 (5 bases). In germline, CDR1 is SQVTM, CDR2 ANQGSEA. V was shortened by 5 bases and J by 2 bases, with 7 bases between the two germline ends. This CDR3 has 11 amino acids. CDR3 sequence (DNA): TGCAGCGTTACCGGGGCCTACGAGCAGTACTTC. It specifies CSVTGAYEQYF.

This clonotype was counted many times. The chain is built from TRBV11-2 and TRBJ1-1; 9 bases are shared with TRBD1. The length of the CDR3 is 15 residues. V trimming: 1 base; J trimming: 4 bases; junction bases outside the gene matches: 4. Germline V gene sequence: CDR1 SGHAT, CDR2 FQNNGV. The CDR3 DNA is TGTGCCAGCAGCTTAGTACAGGGGGCGACCACTGAAGCTTTCTTT. Translated, it gives CASSLVQGATTEAFF.

The rearrangement joins TRBV11-3 to TRBJ2-7; 10 bases line up with TRBD1. The CDR3 spans 13 residues. The germline V gene has CDR1 SGHNT and CDR2 YENEEA. V gave up 3 bases and J gave up 6 bases; unmatched junction bases: 2. DNA of the CDR3: TGTGCCAGCAGCTTCGGGACAGGGGCCGAGCAGTACTTC. Translation: CASSFGTGAEQYF. The whole variable domain, remainder taken from reference TRBV11-3 and TRBJ2-7, is EAGVVQSPRYKIIEKKQPVAFWCNPISGHNTLYWYLQNLGQGPELLIRYENEEAVDDSQLPKDRFSAERLKGVDSTLKIQPAELGDSAVYLCASSFGTGAEQYFGPGTRLTVT.

This clonotype was observed at least ten times. The chain carries TRBV6-5 and TRBJ2-5, with a possible D match to TRBD2 (6 bases). With 6 bases removed from V and 3 bases from J, the gap between germline ends came to 20 bases. The germline CDR1 and CDR2 sequences are MNHEY and SVGAGI. CDR3 size: 16 residues. CDR3 coding DNA: TGTGCCAGCAGCAATGGGGACTTAACCCGAAAAGAGACCCAGTACTTC. Protein: CASSNGDLTRKETQYF.

This clonotype has at least ten counts. The gene calls are TRBV7-2 and TRBJ2-7; TRBD1 matches 7 bases. Germline CDR1 SGHTA, CDR2 FQGNSA. The CDR3 contains 15 residues. The V and J ends lost 5 bases and 0 bases, in that order; junction bases with no gene match: 7. Here the CDR3 DNA reads TGTGCCAGCAGCCAAGACAGGGCCGTCTCCTACGAGCAGTACTTC. This gives the protein CASSQDRAVSYEQYF.

This clonotype showed up just once. The J gene is TRBJ2-7, the V gene TRBV6-1, with 7 bases fitting TRBD2. CDR3 length: 15 residues. The germline gives CDR1 MNHNS, CDR2 SASEGT. V lost 5 bases and J lost 3; bases outside the gene matches: 10. CDR3 protein: CASSPETSRFYEQYF. The CDR3, as DNA: TGTGCCAGCAGTCCGGAGACTAGCAGATTCTACGAGCAGTACTTC.